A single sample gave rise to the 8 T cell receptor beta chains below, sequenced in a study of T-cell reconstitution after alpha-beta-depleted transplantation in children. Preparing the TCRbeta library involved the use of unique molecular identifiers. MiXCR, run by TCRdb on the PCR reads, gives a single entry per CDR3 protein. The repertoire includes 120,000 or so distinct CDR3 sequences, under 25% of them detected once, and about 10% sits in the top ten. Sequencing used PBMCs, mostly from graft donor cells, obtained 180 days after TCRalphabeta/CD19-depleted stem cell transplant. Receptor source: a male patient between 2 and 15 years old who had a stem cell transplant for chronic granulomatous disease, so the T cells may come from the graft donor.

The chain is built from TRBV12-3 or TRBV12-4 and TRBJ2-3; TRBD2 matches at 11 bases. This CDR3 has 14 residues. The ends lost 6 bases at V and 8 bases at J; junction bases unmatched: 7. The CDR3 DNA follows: TGTGCCAGCAGAAGACTAGCGGGGCGAGGTACGCAGTATTTT. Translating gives CASRRLAGRGTQYF.

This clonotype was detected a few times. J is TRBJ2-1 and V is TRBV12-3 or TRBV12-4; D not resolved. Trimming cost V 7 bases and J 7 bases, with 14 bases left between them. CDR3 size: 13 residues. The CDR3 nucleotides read TGTGCCAGCATCCTTAAAGTAGGGAATGAGCAGTTCTTC. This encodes CASILKVGNEQFF.

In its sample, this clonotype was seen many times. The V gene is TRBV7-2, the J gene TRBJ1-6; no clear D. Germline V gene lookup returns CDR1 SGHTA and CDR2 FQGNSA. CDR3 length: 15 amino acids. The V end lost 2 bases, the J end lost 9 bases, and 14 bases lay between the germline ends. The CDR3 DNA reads TGTGCCAGCAGCTTAAGGGTTACAGAAGGTTCACCCCTCCACTTT. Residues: CASSLRVTEGSPLHF.

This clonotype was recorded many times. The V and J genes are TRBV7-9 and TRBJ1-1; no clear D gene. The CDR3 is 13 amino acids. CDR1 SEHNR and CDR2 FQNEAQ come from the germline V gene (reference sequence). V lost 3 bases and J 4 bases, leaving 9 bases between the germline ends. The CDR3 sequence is CASSFRGGTEAFF. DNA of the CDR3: TGTGCCAGCAGCTTTCGGGGAGGCACTGAAGCTTTCTTT.

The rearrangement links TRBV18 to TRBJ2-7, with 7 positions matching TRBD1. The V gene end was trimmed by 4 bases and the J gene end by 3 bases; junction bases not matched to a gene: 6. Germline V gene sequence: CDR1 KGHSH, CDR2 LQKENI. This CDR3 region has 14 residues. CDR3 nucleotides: TGTGCCAGCTCACATTACGGGACAGACTACGAGCAGTACTTC. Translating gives CASSHYGTDYEQYF. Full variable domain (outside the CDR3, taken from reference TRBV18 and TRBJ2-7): NAGVMQNPRHLVRRRGQEARLRCSPMKGHSHVYWYRQLPEEGLKFMVYLQKENIIDESGMPKERFSAEFPKEGPSILRIQQVVRGDSAAYFCASSHYGTDYEQYFGPGTRLTVT.

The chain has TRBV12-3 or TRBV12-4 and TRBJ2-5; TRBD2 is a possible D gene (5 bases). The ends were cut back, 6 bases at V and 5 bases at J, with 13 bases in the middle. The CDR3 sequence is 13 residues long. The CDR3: CASSLWAGETQYF. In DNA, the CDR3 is TGTGCCAGCAGCCTATGGGCGGGCGAGACCCAGTACTTC.

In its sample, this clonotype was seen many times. CDR3 nucleotide sequence: TGTGCCAGCAGCGTAGCTGGGGGGCTCTCCTACAATGAGCAGTTCTTC. Its translation is CASSVAGGLSYNEQFF. The V gene is TRBV9, the J gene TRBJ2-1; D tentatively reads TRBD1 or TRBD2 (6 bases each). Germline V gene data show CDR1 as SGDLS and CDR2 as YYNGEE. The CDR3 runs to 16 residues. The ends were cut back, 0 bases at V and 0 bases at J, with 10 bases in the middle.

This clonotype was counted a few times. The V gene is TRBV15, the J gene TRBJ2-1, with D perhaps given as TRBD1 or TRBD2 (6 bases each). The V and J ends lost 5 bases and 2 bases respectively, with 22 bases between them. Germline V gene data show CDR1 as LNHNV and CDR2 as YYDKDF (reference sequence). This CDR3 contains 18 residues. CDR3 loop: CATSARGPDYAPYNEQFF. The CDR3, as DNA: TGTGCCACCAGCGCCCGGGGGCCAGACTACGCGCCCTACAATGAGCAGTTCTTC.